Listed here are 23 T cell receptor beta chains from one sample, sequenced in a study of T cell responses to AZD1222 COVID-19 vaccine. TCRdb keeps only in-frame clones here, not all; method: immunoSEQ multiplex PCR. The data contain over 150,000 clones, 90% to 95% of them singletons. The sequenced sample was peripheral blood, obtained 28 days after the second dose of the MenACWY control vaccine. Receptors were obtained from an adult who received the MenACWY meningococcal vaccine as a control.

The chain has TRBV18 and TRBJ1-1; tentatively, D is TRBD1 (6 bases). Germline lookup yields CDR1 KGHSH and CDR2 LQKENI. The V and J ends lost 6 bases and 4 bases respectively, with 12 bases between them. The length of the CDR3 is 13 residues. CDR3: CASSLTGSTEAFF. CDR3 sequence (DNA): TGTGCCAGCTCCCTTACAGGGAGCACTGAAGCTTTCTTT.

This chain uses TRBV5-4 with TRBJ1-1, with D maybe TRBD1 (5 bases). Trimming pared 2 bases from V and 6 bases from J, leaving 14 bases between. CDR1 SGHNT and CDR2 YYREEE come from the germline V gene (reference sequence). This CDR3 has 14 amino acids. The DNA of the CDR3 is TGTGCCAGCAGCTTCCCGACAGCTAAAGCTGAAGCTTTCTTT. This gives the protein CASSFPTAKAEAFF. Combining the CDR3 with reference TRBV5-4 and TRBJ1-1 gives the whole variable domain ETGVTQSPTHLIKTRGQQVTLRCSSQSGHNTVSWYQQALGQGPQFIFQYYREEENGRGNFPPRFSGLQFPNYSSELNVNALELDDSALYLCASSFPTAKAEAFFGQGTRLTVV.

This clone was recorded a few times. The CDR3 region is CASSIGGPSYNEQFF. For the CDR3, the DNA is TGTGCCAGCAGTATCGGGGGGCCCTCCTACAATGAGCAGTTCTTC. The V and J genes are TRBV2 and TRBJ2-1; D perhaps matches TRBD2 (7 bases). Per the germline V gene, CDR1 is SNHLY and CDR2 is FYNNEI. This CDR3 has 15 amino acids. V was trimmed by 5 bases and J by 0 bases, leaving 11 bases between them.

The chain carries TRBV6-5 and TRBJ1-2; maybe TRBD1 (5 bases). CDR1 is MNHEY, CDR2 SVGAGI, per germline. With 6 bases removed from V and 4 bases from J, the gap between germline ends came to 12 bases. CDR3 length equals 13 residues. CDR3: CASRGTGGYGYTF. DNA for the CDR3: TGTGCCAGCAGAGGGACCGGAGGCTATGGCTACACCTTC.

This chain links TRBV29-1 with TRBJ1-2; 9 positions match TRBD1. Germline loops: CDR1 SQVTM, CDR2 ANQGSEA. V trimming: 1 base; J trimming: 8 bases; junction bases outside the gene matches: 8. The CDR3 is 14 residues long. CDR3 residues: CSVEGQGVTGGYTF. The CDR3 bases are TGCAGCGTTGAAGGACAGGGGGTTACGGGAGGCTACACCTTC.

The chain recombines TRBV12-3 or TRBV12-4 with TRBJ2-1, with 7 nucleotides matching TRBD1. The ends lost 5 bases at V and 9 bases at J; junction bases unmatched: 4. This CDR3 is 12 amino acids long. CDR3 amino acids: CASSTGVGEQFF. Written as DNA, the CDR3 is TGTGCCAGCAGTACAGGGGTTGGTGAGCAGTTCTTC.

This clone was found once. The chain is built from TRBV12-3 or TRBV12-4 and TRBJ1-4; D remains ambiguous. This CDR3 contains 11 residues. V was shortened by 2 bases and J by 8 bases, with 3 bases between the two germline ends. The CDR3 region is CASSLREKLFF. CDR3 sequence (DNA): TGTGCCAGCAGTTTACGGGAAAAACTGTTTTTT.

This rearrangement joins TRBV7-2 to TRBJ1-6, with D maybe TRBD1 (6 bases). The germline CDR1 and CDR2 sequences are SGHTA and FQGNSA. This CDR3 is built from 15 residues. Trimming cost V 3 bases and J 6 bases, with 12 bases left between them. This CDR3 reads CASSFPTGINSPLHF. CDR3 bases: TGTGCCAGCAGCTTCCCGACAGGCATTAATTCACCCCTCCACTTT.

The CDR3 DNA sequence: TGTGCCAGCAGCTCTAGTCCTAATGAAAAACTGTTTTTT. It codes for CASSSSPNEKLFF. The chain combines TRBV5-4 with TRBJ1-4; the D is unclear. With 3 bases removed from V and 3 bases from J, the gap between germline ends came to 6 bases. There are 13 residues in the CDR3. Looked up from germline, CDR1 is SGHNT and CDR2 is YYREEE (reference sequence).

The CDR3 protein is CASSQDGTRLGGNTIYF. CDR3 sequence (DNA): TGTGCCAGCAGCCAAGATGGGACGAGGTTGGGTGGAAACACCATATATTTT. The V gene is TRBV3-1 (or the pseudogene TRBV3-2), the J gene TRBJ1-3; D may be TRBD1 (5 bases). Deletions cut 0 bases from V and 3 bases from J, with 15 bases between. The CDR3 is made up of 17 amino acids. CDR1 and CDR2 (germline): LGHDT, YNNKEL (reference sequence).

The CDR3 DNA sequence: TGTGCCAGCAGCTTAGAGCCGCTTGGACAGCCCCAGCATTTT. It encodes CASSLEPLGQPQHF. V usage is TRBV7-2 and J usage is TRBJ1-5; D ambiguous. The CDR3 runs 14 residues. V dropped 1 base and J dropped 7 bases, with 11 bases sitting between them. Germline CDR1 SGHTA, CDR2 FQGNSA.

The J gene is TRBJ2-3, the V gene TRBV6-2 or TRBV6-3; 10 bases are shared with TRBD2. The CDR3 totals 15 residues. Per germline, CDR1 MNHEY and CDR2 SVGEGT. Trimming cost V 4 bases and J 6 bases; bases outside gene matches: 7. In DNA, the CDR3 is TGTGCCAGCAGTTCACGAGCGGGGGGGCTGGATACGCAGTATTTT. Translating gives CASSSRAGGLDTQYF.

The chain is built from TRBV28 and TRBJ1-1; D gene unclear. CDR3 length: 14 amino acids. The V gene's germline CDR1 is MDHEN and CDR2 SYDVKM. Deletions cut 4 bases from V and 1 base from J, with 10 bases between. The CDR3 DNA is TGTGCCAGCAGTTCCCCGCCAGGGAACACTGAAGCTTTCTTT. It yields the protein CASSSPPGNTEAFF.

The rearrangement joins TRBV5-1 to TRBJ1-3; D might be TRBD1 (6 bases). Germline V CDR1 and CDR2: SGHRS, YFSETQ. There are 16 residues in the CDR3. V lost 4 bases, J lost 0 bases, and 14 bases lay in between. The CDR3 protein is CASSHGTPSSGNTIYF. The CDR3 DNA reads as TGCGCCAGCAGCCATGGGACACCGAGCTCTGGAAACACCATATATTTT.

This clone was observed a single time. J is TRBJ2-7 and V is TRBV18, with D tentatively TRBD1 or TRBD2 (6 bases each). V was clipped by 2 bases and J by 3 bases, with 8 bases between them. This CDR3 has 13 residues. The V gene's germline CDR1 is KGHSH and CDR2 LQKENI. DNA for the CDR3: TGTGCCAGCTCACCAAGGGGGGACTACGAGCAGTACTTC. It codes for CASSPRGDYEQYF.

CDR3 nucleotides: TGTGCCAGCAGCGGGCCGGGACAGGGGACCAATGAGCAGTTCTTC. This gives the protein CASSGPGQGTNEQFF. The chain combines TRBV9 with TRBJ2-1; TRBD1 matches 10 bases. CDR1 SGDLS and CDR2 YYNGEE come from the germline V gene. The CDR3 length is 15 residues. J gave up 6 bases and V 3 bases, and 6 bases lay outside the gene matches.

The V call is TRBV6-2 or TRBV6-3, the J call TRBJ2-2, with no clear D. V was clipped by 4 bases and J by 0 bases, with 9 bases between them. Per germline, CDR1 MNHEY and CDR2 SVGEGT. This CDR3 has 15 amino acids. The CDR3 DNA reads as TGTGCCAGCAGTTCACCCGGACCGAACACCGGGGAGCTGTTTTTT. It encodes CASSSPGPNTGELFF.

The CDR3 coding sequence is TGTGCCAGCAGCTTGTTGGGGGAGGGGATGAACACTGAAGCTTTCTTT. Protein: CASSLLGEGMNTEAFF. V and J are TRBV5-5 and TRBJ1-1, with D perhaps TRBD1 (5 bases). The CDR3 runs 16 residues. Germline CDR1 SGHKS, CDR2 YYEKEE (reference sequence). Trimming stripped 1 base from V and 0 bases from J, with 13 bases between. Using reference TRBV5-5 and TRBJ1-1 for the parts outside the CDR3, the full variable domain is DAGVTQSPTHLIKTRGQQVTLRCSPISGHKSVSWYQQVLGQGPQFIFQYYEKEERGRGNFPDRFSARQFPNYSSELNVNALLLGDSALYLCASSLLGEGMNTEAFFGQGTRLTVV.

V and J are TRBV10-3 and TRBJ2-6; 10 positions agree with TRBD1. Germline V gives CDR1 ENHRY, CDR2 SYGVKD. The V gene end was trimmed by 7 bases and the J gene end by 6 bases; junction bases not matched to a gene: 3. The CDR3 has 14 residues. The CDR3 nucleotides read TGTGCCATCACCGGGACAGGGGTGGCCAACGTCCTGACTTTC. This translates into CAITGTGVANVLTF.

V is TRBV29-1 and J is TRBJ1-1; tentatively, D is TRBD1 (5 bases). The length of the CDR3 is 14 residues. Trimming pared 4 bases from V and 4 bases from J, leaving 16 bases between. CDR1 SQVTM and CDR2 ANQGSEA come from the germline V gene. The CDR3 here is CSVVGRGRITEAFF. For the CDR3, the DNA is TGCAGCGTTGTGGGCCGGGGGAGGATCACTGAAGCTTTCTTT.

This clone was seen just once. The chain recombines TRBV6-5 with TRBJ1-2, with 10 bases identical to TRBD1. The V segment lost 5 bases and the J segment 6 bases; nucleotides outside the gene matches: 6. Germline lookup yields CDR1 MNHEY and CDR2 SVGAGI. This CDR3 has 14 residues. CDR3 sequence: CASSLRGQGHGYTF. The CDR3 DNA follows: TGTGCCAGCAGTCTCAGGGGACAGGGGCATGGCTACACCTTC.

This clone showed up just a few times. CDR3 sequence reads: CASSMIGQGEFGTEAFF. In nucleotides, the CDR3 is TGTGCCAGTAGTATGATCGGCCAGGGGGAATTCGGCACTGAAGCTTTCTTT. This chain links TRBV19 with TRBJ1-1; 7 nucleotides match TRBD1. CDR3 size: 17 residues. Germline CDR1 LNHDA, CDR2 SQIVND (reference sequence). The junction had 14 bases not matched to a gene; V was cut back by 3 bases and J by 4 bases.

The chain recombines TRBV25-1 with TRBJ1-3; TRBD1 agrees at 9 bases. V lost 6 bases and J lost 1; bases outside the gene matches: 4. CDR1 is MGHDK and CDR2 is SYGVNS in the germline V gene. The CDR3 runs 15 residues. The CDR3 loop reads CASSQQGASGNTIYF. The CDR3 coding sequence is TGTGCCAGCAGCCAACAGGGGGCGTCTGGAAACACCATATATTTT.